These 13 T cell receptor beta chains were all obtained from the same sample, sequenced in a study of T cell changes during pregnancy in multiple sclerosis. Sequenced by immunoSEQ multiplex PCR; TCRdb stores in-frame clones only, minus some. There are around 69,000 clones in the sample; approximately 94% occur only once, and around 2.2% lies in the top ten. Source: peripheral blood, taken in the second trimester of pregnancy. The source is a female donor in good health, enrolled as a control in a pregnancy study.

This chain uses TRBV5-1 with TRBJ1-1; 10 bases map to TRBD1. CDR1 and CDR2 (germline): SGHRS, YFSETQ. This CDR3 region has 14 residues. The trim removed 4 bases at V and 7 bases at J, leaving 7 bases unmatched. The CDR3 coding sequence is TGCGCCAGCAGCACCACCGGGACAGGGGTTGAAGCTTTCTTT. As protein: CASSTTGTGVEAFF. Full variable domain (outside the CDR3, taken from reference TRBV5-1 and TRBJ1-1): KAGVTQTPRYLIKTRGQQVTLSCSPISGHRSVSWYQQTPGQGLQFLFEYFSETQRNKGNFPGRFSGRQFSNSRSEMNVSTLELGDSALYLCASSTTGTGVEAFFGQGTRLTVV.

The rearrangement links TRBV6-5 to TRBJ2-3; 11 bases agree with TRBD2. Germline V gene sequence: CDR1 MNHEY, CDR2 SVGAGI. V was pared by 5 bases and J by 5 bases, with 6 bases of the junction left unmatched. The CDR3 extends over 15 amino acids. This CDR3 reads CASSTTSGVGDTQYF. The DNA of the CDR3 is TGTGCCAGCAGTACGACTAGCGGGGTGGGAGATACGCAGTATTTT.

V gene TRBV4-3 combines with J gene TRBJ1-4; 8 nucleotides align to TRBD1. The CDR3 has 17 residues. The germline V gene encodes CDR1 LGHNA and CDR2 YSLEER. The ends lost 0 bases at V and 2 bases at J; junction bases unmatched: 5. The CDR3 spells CASSQDAYRGTNEKLFF. The CDR3 coding sequence is TGCGCCAGCAGCCAAGATGCATACAGGGGGACTAATGAAAAACTGTTTTTT.

The chain combines TRBV7-3 with TRBJ2-3; D might be TRBD2 (6 bases). CDR1 and CDR2 from the germline V gene are SGHTA and FQGTGA. Trimming stripped 6 bases from V and 0 bases from J, with 13 bases between. This CDR3 spans 15 amino acids. CDR3 region: CASSSVAGSTDTQYF. CDR3 bases: TGTGCCAGCAGTTCAGTGGCGGGGAGCACAGATACGCAGTATTTT.

The V gene is TRBV2, the J gene TRBJ2-3, with a possible D match to TRBD2 (6 bases). Deletions cut 1 base from V and 4 bases from J, with 18 bases between. The V gene's germline CDR1 is SNHLY and CDR2 FYNNEI. This CDR3 comprises 17 residues. Here the CDR3 DNA reads TGTGCCAGCAGTGAAGAAGAGGGACTCTCTTCAGCAGATACGCAGTATTTT. As protein: CASSEEEGLSSADTQYF.

V is TRBV7-2 and J is TRBJ2-5, with 9 bases identical to TRBD2. V lost 0 bases, J lost 4 bases, and 3 bases stayed unmatched. The CDR3 is 15 residues long. Germline assignment: CDR1 SGHTA and CDR2 FQGNSA. Here the CDR3 reads CASSLAGGGVETQYF. In nucleotides, the CDR3 is TGTGCCAGCAGCTTAGCAGGCGGGGGGGTAGAGACCCAGTACTTC.

The V and J genes are TRBV7-2 and TRBJ2-1; TRBD2 matches 8 bases. Per germline, CDR1 SGHTA and CDR2 FQGNSA. The CDR3 length is 13 residues. With V trimmed by 4 bases and J by 6 bases, 2 bases remained unmatched. CDR3 DNA sequence: TGTGCCAGCAGCTCGGGGGGGGGCAATGAGCAGTTCTTC. Its protein is CASSSGGGNEQFF. Combining the CDR3 with reference TRBV7-2 and TRBJ2-1 gives the whole variable domain GAGVSQSPSNKVTEKGKDVELRCDPISGHTALYWYRQSLGQGLEFLIYFQGNSAPDKSGLPSDRFSAERTGGSVSTLTIQRTQQEDSAVYLCASSSGGGNEQFFGPGTRLTVL.

The chain is built from TRBV6-5 and TRBJ1-1; a weak D match, TRBD1 (6 bases). The ends were cut back, 4 bases at V and 7 bases at J, with 13 bases in the middle. Looked up from germline, CDR1 is MNHEY and CDR2 is SVGAGI. The CDR3 sequence is 13 residues long. The CDR3 loop reads CASSSDRYLEAFF. Here the CDR3 DNA reads TGTGCCAGCAGTTCCGACAGGTATCTTGAAGCTTTCTTT.

This chain connects TRBV27 to TRBJ2-3; TRBD2 aligns across 12 bases. V gave up 3 bases and J gave up 5 bases; unmatched junction bases: 3. The CDR3 runs 15 residues. Germline-derived CDR1 and CDR2 are MNHEY and SMNVEV (reference sequence). CDR3 nucleotide sequence: TGTGCCAGCAGTTTGACTAGCGGGGGATTAGATACGCAGTATTTT. This gives the protein CASSLTSGGLDTQYF.

The V call is TRBV27, the J call TRBJ1-1; weak D call: TRBD1 (6 bases). V lost 6 bases to trimming and J lost 0 bases, with 20 bases between them. CDR1 is MNHEY, CDR2 SMNVEV, per germline (reference sequence). The CDR3 is 17 amino acids. DNA of the CDR3: TGTGCCAGCAGCGATTCAGGGGTACCGACCATGAACACTGAAGCTTTCTTT. Amino acid sequence: CASSDSGVPTMNTEAFF.

This chain joins TRBV7-2 and TRBJ1-6; D uncertain. Trimming left V 6 bases short and J 1 base short, with 13 bases between. The CDR3 contains 16 residues. Germline V gene lookup returns CDR1 SGHTA and CDR2 FQGNSA. This chain's CDR3 is CASRVSAISYNSPLHF. Written as DNA, the CDR3 is TGTGCCAGCAGAGTTTCCGCGATTTCCTATAATTCACCCCTCCACTTT.

The CDR3 sequence is CASTRGLQDVNTEAFF. Here the CDR3 DNA reads TGTGCCAGTACAAGGGGCCTCCAAGACGTGAACACTGAAGCTTTCTTT. The gene calls are TRBV28 and TRBJ1-1; possibly TRBD1 for D (5 bases). Trimming shortened V by 9 bases and J by 0 bases, and 20 bases separated the two germline ends. From germline, CDR1 is MDHEN and CDR2 SYDVKM. The CDR3 contains 16 residues.

The sample holds one count of this clone. This chain links TRBV19 with TRBJ1-2; no reliable D call. The V gene's germline CDR1 is LNHDA and CDR2 SQIVND (reference sequence). There are 18 residues in the CDR3. Trimming took 1 base from V and 1 from J, leaving 19 bases between them. In DNA form, the CDR3 reads TGTGCCAGTAGTATAGGGGTGATGGCACTGAACTATAACTATGGCTACACCTTC. Protein: CASSIGVMALNYNYGYTF.